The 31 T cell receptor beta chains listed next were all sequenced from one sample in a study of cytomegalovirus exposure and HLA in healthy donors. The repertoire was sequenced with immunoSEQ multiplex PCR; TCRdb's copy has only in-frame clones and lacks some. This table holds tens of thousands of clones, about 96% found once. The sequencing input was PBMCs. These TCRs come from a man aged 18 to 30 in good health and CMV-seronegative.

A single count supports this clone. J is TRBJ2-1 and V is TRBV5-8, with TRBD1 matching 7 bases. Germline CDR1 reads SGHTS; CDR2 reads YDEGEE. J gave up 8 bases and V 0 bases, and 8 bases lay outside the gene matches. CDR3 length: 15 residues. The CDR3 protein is CASSLGVLGTDEQFF. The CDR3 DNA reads TGTGCCAGCAGCTTGGGCGTGCTAGGGACAGATGAGCAGTTCTTC.

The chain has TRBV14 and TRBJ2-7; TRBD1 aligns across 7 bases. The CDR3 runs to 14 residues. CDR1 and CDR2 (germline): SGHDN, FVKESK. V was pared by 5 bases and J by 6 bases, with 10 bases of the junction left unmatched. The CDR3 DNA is TGTGCCAGCAGCTATTTGGACAGGACAAGCGAGCAGTACTTC. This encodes CASSYLDRTSEQYF.

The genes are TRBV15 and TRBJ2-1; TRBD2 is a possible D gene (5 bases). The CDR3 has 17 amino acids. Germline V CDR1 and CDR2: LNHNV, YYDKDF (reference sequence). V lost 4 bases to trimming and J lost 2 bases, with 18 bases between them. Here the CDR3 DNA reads TGTGCCACCAGCACCCATTCGGGAAGCGGCACCTACAATGAGCAGTTCTTC. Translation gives CATSTHSGSGTYNEQFF.

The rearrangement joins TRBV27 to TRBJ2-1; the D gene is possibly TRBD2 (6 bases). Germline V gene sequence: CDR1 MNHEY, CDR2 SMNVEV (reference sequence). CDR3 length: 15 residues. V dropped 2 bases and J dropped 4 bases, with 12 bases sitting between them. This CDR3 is CASSLAGPLYNEQFF. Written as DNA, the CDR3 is TGTGCCAGCAGTTTAGCGGGGCCCCTTTACAATGAGCAGTTCTTC.

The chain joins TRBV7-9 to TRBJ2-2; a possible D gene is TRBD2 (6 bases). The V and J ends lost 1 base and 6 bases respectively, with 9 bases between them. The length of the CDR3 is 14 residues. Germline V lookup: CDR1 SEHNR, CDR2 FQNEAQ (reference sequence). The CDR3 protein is CASSLGTGAGELFF. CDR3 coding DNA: TGTGCCAGCAGCTTAGGGACGGGAGCCGGGGAGCTGTTTTTT.

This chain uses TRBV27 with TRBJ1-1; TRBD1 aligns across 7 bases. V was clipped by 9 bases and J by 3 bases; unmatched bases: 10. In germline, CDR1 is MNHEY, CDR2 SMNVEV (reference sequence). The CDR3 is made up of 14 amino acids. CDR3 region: CASTTGSQDTEAFF. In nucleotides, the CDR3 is TGTGCCAGTACGACAGGGAGTCAGGACACTGAAGCTTTCTTT.

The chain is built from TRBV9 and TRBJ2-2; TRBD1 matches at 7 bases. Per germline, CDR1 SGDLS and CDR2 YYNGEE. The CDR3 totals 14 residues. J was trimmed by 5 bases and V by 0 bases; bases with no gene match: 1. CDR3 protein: CASSVGDRTGELFF. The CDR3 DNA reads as TGTGCCAGCAGCGTAGGGGACAGAACCGGGGAGCTGTTTTTT.

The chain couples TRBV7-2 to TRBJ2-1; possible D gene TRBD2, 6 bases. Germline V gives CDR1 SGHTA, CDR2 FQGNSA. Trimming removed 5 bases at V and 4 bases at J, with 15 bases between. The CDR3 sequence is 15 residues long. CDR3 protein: CASSPQSGTYNEQFF. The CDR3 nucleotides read TGTGCCAGCAGCCCTCAATCCGGGACTTACAATGAGCAGTTCTTC.

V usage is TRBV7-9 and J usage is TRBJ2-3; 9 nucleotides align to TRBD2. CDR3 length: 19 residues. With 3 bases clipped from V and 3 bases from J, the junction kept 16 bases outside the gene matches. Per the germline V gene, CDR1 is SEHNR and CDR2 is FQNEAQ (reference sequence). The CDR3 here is CASSFPRIAGEQRTDTQYF. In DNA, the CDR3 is TGTGCCAGCAGCTTCCCCCGTATAGCGGGAGAACAGAGGACAGATACGCAGTATTTT.

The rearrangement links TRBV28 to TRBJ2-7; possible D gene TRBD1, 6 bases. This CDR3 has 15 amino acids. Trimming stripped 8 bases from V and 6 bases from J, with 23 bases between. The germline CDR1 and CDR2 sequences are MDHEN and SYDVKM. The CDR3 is CASGGSGTPRGEQYF. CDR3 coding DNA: TGTGCCAGCGGGGGCTCCGGGACCCCGAGGGGCGAGCAGTACTTC.

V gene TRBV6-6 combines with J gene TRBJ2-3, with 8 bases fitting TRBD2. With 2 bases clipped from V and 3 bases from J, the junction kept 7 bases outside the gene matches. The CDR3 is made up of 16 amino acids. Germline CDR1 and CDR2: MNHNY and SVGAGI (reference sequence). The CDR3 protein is CASSYIPREGTDTQYF. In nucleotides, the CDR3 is TGTGCCAGCAGTTACATTCCCCGGGAGGGGACAGATACGCAGTATTTT.

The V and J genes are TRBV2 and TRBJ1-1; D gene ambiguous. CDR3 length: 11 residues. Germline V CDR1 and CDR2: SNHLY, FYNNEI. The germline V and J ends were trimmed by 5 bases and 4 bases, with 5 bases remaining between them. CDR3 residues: CASSSVTEAFF. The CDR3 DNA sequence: TGTGCCAGCAGTTCAGTCACTGAAGCTTTCTTT.

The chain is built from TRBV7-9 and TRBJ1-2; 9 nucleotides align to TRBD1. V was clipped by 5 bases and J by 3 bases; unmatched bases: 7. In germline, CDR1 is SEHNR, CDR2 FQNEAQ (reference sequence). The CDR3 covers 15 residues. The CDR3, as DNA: TGTGCCAGCAGCCGGGAGGACAGGGGACACTATGGCTACACCTTC. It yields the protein CASSREDRGHYGYTF. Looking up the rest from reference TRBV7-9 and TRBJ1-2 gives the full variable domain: DTGVSQNPRHKITKRGQNVTFRCDPISEHNRLYWYRQTLGQGPEFLTYFQNEAQLEKSRLLSDRFSAERPKGSFSTLEIQRTEQGDSAMYLCASSREDRGHYGYTFGSGTRLTVV.

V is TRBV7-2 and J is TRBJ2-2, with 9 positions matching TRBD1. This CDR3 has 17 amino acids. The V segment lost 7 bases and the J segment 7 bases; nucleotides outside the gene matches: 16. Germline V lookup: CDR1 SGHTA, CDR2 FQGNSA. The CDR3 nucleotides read TGTGCCAGCACCTCAATACCGGGACAGGGTCGGGGCGGGGAGCTGTTTTTT. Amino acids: CASTSIPGQGRGGELFF. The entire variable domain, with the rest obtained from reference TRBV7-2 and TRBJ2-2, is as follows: GAGVSQSPSNKVTEKGKDVELRCDPISGHTALYWYRQSLGQGLEFLIYFQGNSAPDKSGLPSDRFSAERTGGSVSTLTIQRTQQEDSAVYLCASTSIPGQGRGGELFFGEGSRLTVL.

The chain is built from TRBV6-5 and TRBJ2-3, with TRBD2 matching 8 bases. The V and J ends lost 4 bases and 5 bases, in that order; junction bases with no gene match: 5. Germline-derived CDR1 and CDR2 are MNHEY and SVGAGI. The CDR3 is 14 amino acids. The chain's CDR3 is CASSLGGRQDTQYF. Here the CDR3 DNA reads TGTGCCAGCAGTTTGGGCGGGAGGCAAGATACGCAGTATTTT.

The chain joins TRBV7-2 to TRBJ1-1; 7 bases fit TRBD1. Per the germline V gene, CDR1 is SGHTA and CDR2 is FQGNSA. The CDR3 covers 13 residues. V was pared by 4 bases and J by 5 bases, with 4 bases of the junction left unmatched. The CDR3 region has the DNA TGTGCCAGCAGCTCGACAGGGTGGACTGAAGCTTTCTTT. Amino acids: CASSSTGWTEAFF.

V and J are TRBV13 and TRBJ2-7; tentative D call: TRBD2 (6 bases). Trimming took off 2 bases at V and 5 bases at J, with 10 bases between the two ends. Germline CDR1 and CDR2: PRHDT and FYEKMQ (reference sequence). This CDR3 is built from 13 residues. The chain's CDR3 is CASSLTSPHEQYF. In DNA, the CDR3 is TGTGCCAGCAGCTTAACTAGCCCACACGAGCAGTACTTC. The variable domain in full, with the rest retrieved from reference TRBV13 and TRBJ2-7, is AAGVIQSPRHLIKEKRETATLKCYPIPRHDTVYWYQQGPGQDPQFLISFYEKMQSDKGSIPDRFSAQQFSDYHSELNMSSLELGDSALYFCASSLTSPHEQYFGPGTRLTVT.

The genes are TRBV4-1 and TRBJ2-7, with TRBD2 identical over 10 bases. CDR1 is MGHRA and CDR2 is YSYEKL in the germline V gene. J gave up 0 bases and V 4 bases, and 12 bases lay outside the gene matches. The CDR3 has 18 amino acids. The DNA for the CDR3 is TGCGCCAGCAGCCGGGAGGCCTTAGCGGGAGGTAGCTCCTACGAGCAGTACTTC. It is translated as CASSREALAGGSSYEQYF.

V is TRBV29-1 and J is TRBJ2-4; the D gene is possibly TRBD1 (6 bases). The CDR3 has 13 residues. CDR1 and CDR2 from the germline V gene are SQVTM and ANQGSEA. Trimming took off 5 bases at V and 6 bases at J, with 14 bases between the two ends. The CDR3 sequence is CSVNGGEANIQYF. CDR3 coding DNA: TGCAGCGTTAATGGGGGCGAAGCAAACATTCAGTACTTC.

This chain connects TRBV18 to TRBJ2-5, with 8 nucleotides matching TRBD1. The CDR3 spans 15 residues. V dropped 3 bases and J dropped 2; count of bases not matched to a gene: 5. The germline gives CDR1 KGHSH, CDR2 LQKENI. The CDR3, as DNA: TGTGCCAGCTCACCCGGGGACAGGTATCAAGAGACCCAGTACTTC. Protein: CASSPGDRYQETQYF.

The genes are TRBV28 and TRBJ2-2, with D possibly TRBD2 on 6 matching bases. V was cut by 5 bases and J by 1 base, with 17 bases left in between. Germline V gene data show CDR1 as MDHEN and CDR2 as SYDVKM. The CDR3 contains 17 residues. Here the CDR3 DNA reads TGTGCCAGCAGTCTGTTCGGGGCGGGGAAGAACACCGGGGAGCTGTTTTTT. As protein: CASSLFGAGKNTGELFF.

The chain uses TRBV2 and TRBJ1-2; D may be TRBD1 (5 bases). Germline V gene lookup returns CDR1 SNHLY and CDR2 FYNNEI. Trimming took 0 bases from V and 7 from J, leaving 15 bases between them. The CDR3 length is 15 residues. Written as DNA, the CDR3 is TGTGCCAGCAGTGAAGCGCTTGGGGCGGCAGTTGGCTACACCTTC. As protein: CASSEALGAAVGYTF.

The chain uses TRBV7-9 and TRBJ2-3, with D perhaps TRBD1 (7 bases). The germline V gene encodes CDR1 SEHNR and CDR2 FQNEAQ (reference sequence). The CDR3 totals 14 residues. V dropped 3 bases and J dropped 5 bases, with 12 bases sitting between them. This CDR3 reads CASSFQGGVDTQYF. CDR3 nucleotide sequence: TGTGCCAGCAGCTTTCAGGGGGGAGTAGATACGCAGTATTTT.

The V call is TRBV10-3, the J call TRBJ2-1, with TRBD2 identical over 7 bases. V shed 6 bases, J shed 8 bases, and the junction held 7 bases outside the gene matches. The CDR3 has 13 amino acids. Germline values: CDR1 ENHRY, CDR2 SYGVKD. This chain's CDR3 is CAIRGGDEYEQFF. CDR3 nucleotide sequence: TGTGCCATCAGGGGAGGGGACGAGTATGAGCAGTTCTTC.

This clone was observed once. The CDR3 coding sequence is TGTGTCAGAAGCTTAGTTTCCCCGACTCTCTACGAGCAGTACTTC. It is translated as CVRSLVSPTLYEQYF. The chain combines TRBV7-5 with TRBJ2-7; the table's D call, TRBD2, was not checked against the DNA. TRBV7-5 is noted as a pseudogene. CDR3 length: 15 amino acids.

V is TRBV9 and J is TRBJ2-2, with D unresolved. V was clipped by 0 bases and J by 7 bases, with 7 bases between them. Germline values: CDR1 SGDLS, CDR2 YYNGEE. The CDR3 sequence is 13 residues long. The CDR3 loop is CASSVVQVGELFF. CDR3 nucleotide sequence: TGTGCCAGCAGCGTAGTGCAGGTCGGGGAGCTGTTTTTT.

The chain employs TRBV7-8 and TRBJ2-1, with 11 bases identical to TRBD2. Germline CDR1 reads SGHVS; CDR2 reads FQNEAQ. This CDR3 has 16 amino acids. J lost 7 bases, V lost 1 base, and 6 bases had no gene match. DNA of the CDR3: TGTGCCAGCAGCTTAGTAGCGGGAGGGTTAAAGAATGAGCAGTTCTTC. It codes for CASSLVAGGLKNEQFF.

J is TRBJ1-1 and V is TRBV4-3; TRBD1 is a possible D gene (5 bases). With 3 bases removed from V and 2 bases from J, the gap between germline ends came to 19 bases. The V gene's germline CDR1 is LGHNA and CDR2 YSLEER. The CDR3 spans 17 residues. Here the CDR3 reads CASSHQDTGRYNTEAFF. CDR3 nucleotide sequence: TGCGCCAGCAGCCACCAAGACACAGGAAGGTACAACACTGAAGCTTTCTTT.

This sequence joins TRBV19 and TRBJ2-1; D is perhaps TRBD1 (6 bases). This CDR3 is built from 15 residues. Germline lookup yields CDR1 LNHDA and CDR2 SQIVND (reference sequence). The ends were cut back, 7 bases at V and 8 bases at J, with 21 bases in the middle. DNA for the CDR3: TGTGCCAGTACCAGAGGGACAACCCTGGGCTATGAGCAGTTCTTC. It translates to CASTRGTTLGYEQFF.

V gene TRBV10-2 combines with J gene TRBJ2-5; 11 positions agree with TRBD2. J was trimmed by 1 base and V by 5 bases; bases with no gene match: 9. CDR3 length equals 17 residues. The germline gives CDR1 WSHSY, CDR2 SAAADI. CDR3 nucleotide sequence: TGCGCCAGCAGTAAGACTAGCGGGATGGGGGGCCAAGAGACCCAGTACTTC. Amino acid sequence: CASSKTSGMGGQETQYF.

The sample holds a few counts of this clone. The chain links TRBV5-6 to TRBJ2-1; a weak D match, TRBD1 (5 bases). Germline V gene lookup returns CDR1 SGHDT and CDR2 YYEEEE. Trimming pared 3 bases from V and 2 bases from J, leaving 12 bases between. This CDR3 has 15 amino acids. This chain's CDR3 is CASSSRVPAYNEQFF. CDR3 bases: TGTGCCAGCAGCTCCAGGGTACCAGCCTACAATGAGCAGTTCTTC.